A single sample gave rise to the 28 T cell receptor beta chains below, sequenced in a study of cytomegalovirus exposure and HLA in healthy donors (dated by TCRdb to 2016 to 2017). The library was made by the immunoSEQ multiplex PCR assay. A mixture of 60 forward primers for TCR Vbeta segments and 13 reverse primers for TCR Jbeta segments was used in the multiplex PCR. Imported from immuneACCESS, the table was reduced by TCRdb to in-frame sequences with V and J called. These copies leave out some clones; in studies compared against another copy, an unresolved V gene accounts for under half, and the cause of the remainder is not known. This sample comprises roughly 170,000 clones, 70% to 90% of them detected only once. The top ten constitute about 0.8% of the sample. Input material: PBMCs. The receptors derive from a woman younger than 35 in good health and CMV-seronegative.

This clone was recorded a few times. V usage is TRBV9 and J usage is TRBJ2-5; no definite D call. Per the germline V gene, CDR1 is SGDLS and CDR2 is YYNGEE. V dropped 2 bases and J dropped 4 bases, with 9 bases sitting between them. The CDR3 is made up of 13 amino acids. CDR3 DNA: TGTGCCAGCAGCGTCAGTGTGGCAGAGACCCAGTACTTC. Amino acid sequence: CASSVSVAETQYF. The full variable domain, completed using reference TRBV9 and TRBJ2-5, is DSGVTQTPKHLITATGQRVTLRCSPRSGDLSVYWYQQSLDQGLQFLIQYYNGEERAKGNILERFSAQQFPDLHSELNLSSLELGDSALYFCASSVSVAETQYFGPGTRLLVL.

This rearrangement joins TRBV9 to TRBJ1-5; unclear D gene. This CDR3 is built from 13 residues. V lost 3 bases and J lost 1, with 5 bases in between. Germline V gene sequence: CDR1 SGDLS, CDR2 YYNGEE. This CDR3 is CASSGQSNQPQHF. The CDR3 DNA sequence: TGTGCCAGCAGCGGACAAAGCAATCAGCCCCAGCATTTT.

V and J are TRBV27 and TRBJ2-3; 9 bases agree with TRBD1. This CDR3 has 14 residues. CDR1 is MNHEY and CDR2 is SMNVEV in the germline V gene (reference sequence). Trimming cost V 7 bases and J 4 bases; bases outside gene matches: 6. CDR3 coding DNA: TGTGCCAGCACCAAGGGACAGGGCTCAGATACGCAGTATTTT. Its translation is CASTKGQGSDTQYF.

This sequence joins TRBV6-5 and TRBJ2-1, with a possible D match to TRBD2 (6 bases). V gave up 7 bases and J gave up 5 bases, with 12 bases separating them. The CDR3 consists of 13 residues. From germline, CDR1 is MNHEY and CDR2 SVGAGI. CDR3 in amino acids: CASMVDYHNEQFF. In DNA form, the CDR3 reads TGTGCCAGCATGGTGGACTATCACAATGAGCAGTTCTTC.

The CDR3 loop is CASRRQDCVQYF. CDR3 coding DNA: TGTGCAAGTCGCCGCCAAGACTGTGTTCAGTACTTC. The J gene is TRBJ2-4, the V gene TRBV12-2; the D call of TRBD2 is as the table states it, not checked on the DNA. TRBV12-2 is noted as a pseudogene. CDR3 length: 12 residues.

The chain uses TRBV27 and TRBJ2-5; D possibly corresponds to TRBD2 (7 bases). This CDR3 spans 11 amino acids. Trimming shortened V by 5 bases and J by 11 bases, and 12 bases separated the two germline ends. Germline-derived CDR1 and CDR2 are MNHEY and SMNVEV (reference sequence). The CDR3 spells CASSGRGEQYF. CDR3 in DNA: TGTGCCAGCAGTGGGAGGGGGGAGCAGTACTTC.

A single count supports this clone. CDR3 region: CASSRTSEGTDTQYF. As DNA, the CDR3 is TGTGCCAGCAGTAGGACTAGCGAAGGGACAGATACGCAGTATTTT. This chain links TRBV6-6 with TRBJ2-3; 9 nucleotides agree with TRBD2. From germline, CDR1 is MNHNY and CDR2 SVGAGI (reference sequence). The CDR3 extends over 15 amino acids. With V trimmed by 5 bases and J by 3 bases, 6 bases remained unmatched.

The chain recombines TRBV5-4 with TRBJ2-7, with 13 bases matching TRBD2. With V trimmed by 6 bases and J by 5 bases, 11 bases remained unmatched. Germline CDR1 is SGHNT and CDR2 is YYREEE (reference sequence). The CDR3 has 16 amino acids. The CDR3 here is CASNVGLAGVGHEQYF. In DNA, the CDR3 is TGTGCCAGCAACGTCGGACTAGCGGGAGTGGGCCACGAGCAGTACTTC.

V gene TRBV4-2 combines with J gene TRBJ2-7; the D gene is possibly TRBD2 (5 bases). The length of the CDR3 is 14 residues. Germline-derived CDR1 and CDR2 are LGHNA and YNFKEQ. V was cut by 5 bases and J by 0 bases, with 11 bases left in between. The CDR3 bases are TGTGCCAGCAGCAGGATTGGACTCTCCTACGAGCAGTACTTC. Encoded protein: CASSRIGLSYEQYF.

The chain combines TRBV2 with TRBJ2-7; 12 bases fit TRBD1. V was pared by 8 bases and J by 5 bases, with 7 bases of the junction left unmatched. Germline CDR1 reads SNHLY; CDR2 reads FYNNEI. This CDR3 spans 14 amino acids. CDR3 nucleotides: TGTGCCAGCGACGGGACAGGGGGCAGCGACGAGCAGTACTTC. This encodes CASDGTGGSDEQYF.

V gene TRBV27 combines with J gene TRBJ2-2; 9 bases agree with TRBD2. There are 17 residues in the CDR3. CDR1 MNHEY and CDR2 SMNVEV come from the germline V gene (reference sequence). Trimming removed 3 bases from V and 1 base from J; junction bases left unmatched: 6. The CDR3 sequence is CASSFLAGRLNTGELFF. CDR3 sequence (DNA): TGTGCCAGCAGTTTTCTAGCGGGGAGGCTGAACACCGGGGAGCTGTTTTTT.

The chain carries TRBV27 and TRBJ2-2; TRBD2 matches 12 bases. V lost 8 bases and J lost 2; bases outside the gene matches: 12. Germline CDR1 and CDR2: MNHEY and SMNVEV (reference sequence). The CDR3 has 18 amino acids. The DNA of the CDR3 is TGTGCCAGCGCGTTAGCCGGACTAGCGGGGCAAAACACCGGGGAGCTGTTTTTT. Amino acids: CASALAGLAGQNTGELFF.

CDR3 protein: CASSQGNPGMMADTQYF. The CDR3, as DNA: TGTGCCAGCAGCCAAGGAAATCCGGGGATGATGGCAGATACGCAGTATTTT. This chain joins TRBV4-2 and TRBJ2-3; the D gene is possibly TRBD2 (5 bases). Per germline, CDR1 LGHNA and CDR2 YNFKEQ. This CDR3 is built from 17 residues. Trimming took 1 base from V and 4 from J, leaving 18 bases between them.

The chain recombines TRBV2 with TRBJ2-7, with D hard to call. Germline CDR1 and CDR2: SNHLY and FYNNEI. The CDR3 covers 11 residues. Trimming took 6 bases from V and 4 from J, leaving 7 bases between them. CDR3 amino acids: CASSPPYEQYF. The CDR3 DNA is TGTGCCAGCAGCCCCCCTTACGAGCAGTACTTC.

The J gene is TRBJ2-1, the V gene TRBV5-1; D not certain. The CDR3 extends over 11 amino acids. Trimming left V 9 bases short and J 6 bases short, with 10 bases between. The germline CDR1 and CDR2 sequences are SGHRS and YFSETQ. The CDR3 region is CATSFGNEQFF. CDR3 DNA sequence: TGCGCCACCAGTTTCGGCAATGAGCAGTTCTTC.

The chain recombines TRBV30 with TRBJ2-7; unclear D gene. Per the germline V gene, CDR1 is GTSNPN and CDR2 is SVGIG (reference sequence). V was clipped by 4 bases and J by 4 bases, with 17 bases between them. This CDR3 has 14 residues. In DNA form, the CDR3 reads TGTGCCTGGAATAGACGGGTGGGTTCGTACGAGCAGTACTTC. It is translated as CAWNRRVGSYEQYF.

The chain couples TRBV12-5 to TRBJ2-1, with 12 bases fitting TRBD2. Unmatched junction bases numbered 10, after V lost 6 bases and J lost 4 bases. Germline V gene lookup returns CDR1 LGHNT and CDR2 FRNRAP. The CDR3 has 17 residues. This CDR3 is CASGRQTSGSLYNEQFF. The CDR3 DNA sequence: TGTGCTAGTGGCCGACAGACTAGCGGGAGCTTATACAATGAGCAGTTCTTC.

As to this clone: The sample has other DNA sequences that encode this CDR3 too. This chain joins TRBV27 and TRBJ2-5, with 13 bases that match TRBD2. From germline, CDR1 is MNHEY and CDR2 SMNVEV (reference sequence). This CDR3 has 17 amino acids. With 5 bases clipped from V and 4 bases from J, the junction kept 10 bases outside the gene matches. The CDR3 DNA reads as TGTGCCAGCAGTCCTTCGACTAGCGGGAGGCGGGGAGAGACCCAGTACTTC. It codes for CASSPSTSGRRGETQYF.

V usage is TRBV5-4 and J usage is TRBJ2-5, with TRBD1 matching 7 bases. CDR3 length: 16 residues. The germline CDR1 and CDR2 sequences are SGHNT and YYREEE (reference sequence). J was trimmed by 1 base and V by 1 base; bases with no gene match: 7. CDR3 DNA: TGTGCCAGCAGCTTGCCGGGACAGCGTATCCAAGAGACCCAGTACTTC. Amino acids: CASSLPGQRIQETQYF.

This clone was seen only once. V is TRBV7-6 and J is TRBJ1-4, with D possibly matching TRBD1 (5 bases). The V gene lost 2 bases and the J gene lost 10 bases, with 11 bases spanning the gap. Per germline, CDR1 SGHVS and CDR2 FNYEAQ. The CDR3 loop spans 13 amino acids. CDR3 nucleotide sequence: TGTGCCAGCAGCTTAACCCGGGGGGGAAAACTGTTTTTT. This translates into CASSLTRGGKLFF.

The chain is built from TRBV28 and TRBJ2-6; 8 nucleotides match TRBD1. The CDR3 length is 15 residues. V lost 4 bases, J lost 2 bases, and 1 base stayed unmatched. Germline V gene lookup returns CDR1 MDHEN and CDR2 SYDVKM. CDR3 sequence: CASSSGGAGANVLTF. DNA of the CDR3: TGTGCCAGCAGTTCAGGGGGCGCTGGGGCCAACGTCCTGACTTTC.

In the case of this clone: This sample also contains other DNA sequences that code for the same CDR3. V and J are TRBV18 and TRBJ1-2; D is possibly TRBD1 (6 bases). This CDR3 is built from 15 residues. The V gene lost 3 bases and the J gene lost 0 bases, with 11 bases spanning the gap. Germline assignment: CDR1 KGHSH and CDR2 LQKENI. The CDR3, as DNA: TGTGCCAGCTCACCGAGCAGGGACACTAACTATGGCTACACCTTC. This sequence encodes CASSPSRDTNYGYTF.

This chain connects TRBV14 to TRBJ1-2; tentative D call: TRBD1 (5 bases). The CDR3 runs 16 residues. V shed 3 bases and J shed 5 bases, with 19 bases lying between them. Germline CDR1 reads SGHDN; CDR2 reads FVKESK. This chain's CDR3 is CASSQGERTGVYGYTF. For the CDR3, the DNA is TGTGCCAGCAGCCAGGGGGAGCGGACGGGGGTATATGGCTACACCTTC. The full variable domain, in which reference TRBV14 and TRBJ1-2 provide the parts outside the CDR3, is EAGVTQFPSHSVIEKGQTVTLRCDPISGHDNLYWYRRVMGKEIKFLLHFVKESKQDESGMPNNRFLAERTGGTYSTLKVQPAELEDSGVYFCASSQGERTGVYGYTFGSGTRLTVV.

The J gene is TRBJ2-3, the V gene TRBV5-1, with a tentative D call TRBD1 (5 bases). The V gene lost 1 base and the J gene lost 6 bases, with 18 bases spanning the gap. The CDR3 is 16 amino acids. The V gene's germline CDR1 is SGHRS and CDR2 YFSETQ. The CDR3 spells CASSLSDSGLGDTQYF. The CDR3 DNA reads as TGCGCCAGCAGCTTGTCGGATTCAGGGTTAGGGGATACGCAGTATTTT.

Only one count was recorded for this clone. The chain uses TRBV2 and TRBJ2-7, with 7 nucleotides matching TRBD1. The germline V gene has CDR1 SNHLY and CDR2 FYNNEI. The V segment lost 7 bases and the J segment 4 bases; nucleotides outside the gene matches: 10. CDR3 length equals 14 residues. The CDR3 loop is CASNKLRGPYEQYF. CDR3 DNA: TGTGCCAGCAATAAATTAAGGGGGCCGTACGAGCAGTACTTC.

This chain uses TRBV15 with TRBJ2-2; 9 bases line up with TRBD1. CDR3 size: 15 residues. Trimming took 5 bases from V and 4 from J; bases not matched to a gene: 5. Germline V gene data show CDR1 as LNHNV and CDR2 as YYDKDF (reference sequence). CDR3 in DNA: TGTGCCACCAGCCCAGACAGGGGGATCACCGGGGAGCTGTTTTTT. It is translated as CATSPDRGITGELFF.

The genes are TRBV5-1 and TRBJ2-1; TRBD2 matches 7 bases. J was trimmed by 9 bases and V by 4 bases; bases with no gene match: 10. Germline V gene data show CDR1 as SGHRS and CDR2 as YFSETQ. The CDR3 totals 14 residues. CDR3: CASSPLTSLGEQFF. The CDR3 region has the DNA TGCGCCAGCAGCCCCTTGACTAGCTTGGGTGAGCAGTTCTTC. Based on the CDR3 plus reference TRBV5-1 and TRBJ2-1, the full variable domain is KAGVTQTPRYLIKTRGQQVTLSCSPISGHRSVSWYQQTPGQGLQFLFEYFSETQRNKGNFPGRFSGRQFSNSRSEMNVSTLELGDSALYLCASSPLTSLGEQFFGPGTRLTVL.

J is TRBJ1-2 and V is TRBV28; 9 positions match TRBD1. This CDR3 spans 17 amino acids. CDR1 is MDHEN, CDR2 SYDVKM, per germline. Trimming took 2 bases from V and 8 from J; bases not matched to a gene: 15. The CDR3 DNA reads as TGTGCCAGCAGTTTACCTAAAGTCCGGGACAGGGAGGTAGGCTACACCTTC. It yields the protein CASSLPKVRDREVGYTF.